Listed below are T cell receptor beta chains from one sample, sequenced in a study of graft-versus-host responses after intestinal transplantation. Produced via immunoSEQ multiplex PCR; TCRdb's table is partial and in-frame only. In the table there are around 50,000 clones, around nine tenths of which are singletons. Sequenced here: PBMCs, sampled 26 days after transplant. These receptors were collected from a human patient who received an intestinal transplant, so some T cells may come from the graft donor. Both conserved end residues are part of each CDR3.

v_gene	CDR3aa
TRBV9	CASSVDPSGGSLEKLFF
TRBV6-1	CASSEAGGHQPQHF
TRBV27	CASRPSGGVSPLHF
TRBV6-7	CASTTERPNRGPSNQPQHF
TRBV2	CASSGDRGRPVNTEAFF
TRBV6-1	CASSVFGRDSNQPQHF
TRBV28	CASSLDRSTDTQYF
TRBV5-4	CASSLAGTVYNEQFF
TRBV7-2	CASSPIGAKNIQYF
TRBV13	CASSSDSYGYTF
TRBV6-5	CASSPLGYEQYF
TRBV29-1	CSARLAGNQPQHF
TRBV10-3	CAISDPRMNTGELFF
TRBV10-3	CAIRTDSSYEQYF
TRBV6-6	CASSPSAVLGNEQFF
TRBV7-9	CASSLVGTGNQPQHF
TRBV7-9	CASSLGGRYTEAFF
TRBV30	CAWNLQGWATEAFF
TRBV27	CASSLFSGLAETQYF
TRBV30	CAWSLARTGHGYTF
TRBV5-6	CASSLEVLASGVVNEQFF
TRBV7-2	CASSFEVLGALGYTF
TRBV27	CASSISGGNGELFF
TRBV28	CASSILTGTGGNEQFF
TRBV19	CASGPASYYNEQFF
TRBV29-1	CSVYLYVSLDEQFF
TRBV6-5	CASSSPLGGVYGYTF
TRBV19	CASSLTPDREGTNEKLFF
TRBV10-3	CAISESGGRSGNTIYF
TRBV12-2	CASRLVGLDRVYEKLFF
TRBV7-9	CASSDDRGQEQYF
TRBV27	CASSGRQGLDGYTF
TRBV28	CASNWGSNGNTIYF
TRBV6-5	CASSLIMDSGGYTF
TRBV5-6	CASSLALEEIEAFF
TRBV4-1	CASSQVRGGGNEQFF
TRBV27	CASSLYYSLAKNIQYF
TRBV29-1	CSPPGQVANYGYTF
TRBV6-1	CASINNEQFF
TRBV4-3	CASSQGSLAGVQETQYF
TRBV15	CATRQGSGANVLTF
TRBV15	CATSREAVTQYF
TRBV28	CASSIGHSGYEQYF
TRBV5-6	CASSLGGQGSEQFF
TRBV10-1	CASSSDRGDTDTQYF
TRBV9	CASSPDRGIEKLFF
TRBV28	CASSLSGGAHNEQFF
TRBV25-1	CASSEREGINIDTQYF
TRBV7-9	CASSLYSEAFF
TRBV28	CASSSPTSSTRDEQFF